These 9 T cell receptor beta chains share one sample of origin, sequenced in a study of radiotherapy plus CTLA-4 blockade in lung cancer. Here immunoSEQ multiplex PCR was the method, and the copy in TCRdb shows in-frame clones only, minus some. The table records 50,000 to 65,000 clones, around 80% of them present only once. The sequenced sample was peripheral blood, obtained from a patient treated with radiotherapy plus ipilimumab. The receptors shown here come from a human donor with non-small cell lung cancer who had a partial response to radiotherapy plus ipilimumab.

The rearrangement uses TRBV5-6 and TRBJ2-1; D possibly corresponds to TRBD1 (5 bases). The V end lost 2 bases, the J end lost 5 bases, and 11 bases lay between the germline ends. The length of the CDR3 is 14 residues. Germline V gene data show CDR1 as SGHDT and CDR2 as YYEEEE. Written as DNA, the CDR3 is TGTGCCAGCAGCTTAGGACATCCCGACAATGAGCAGTTCTTC. It is translated as CASSLGHPDNEQFF.

The chain is built from TRBV28 and TRBJ1-1; 7 nucleotides match TRBD1. Trimming at V came to 5 bases and at J to 4 bases, leaving 10 bases not matched to a gene. CDR1 and CDR2 (germline): MDHEN, SYDVKM. This CDR3 is 15 amino acids long. CDR3 loop: CASSGTGDPVTEAFF. The CDR3 DNA sequence: TGTGCCAGCAGTGGAACAGGGGACCCTGTCACTGAAGCTTTCTTT.

The chain uses TRBV30 and TRBJ2-5, with 7 bases identical to TRBD1. Germline V lookup: CDR1 GTSNPN, CDR2 SVGIG (reference sequence). With 0 bases clipped from V and 1 base from J, the junction kept 11 bases outside the gene matches. The CDR3 contains 17 residues. The CDR3 is CAWSVRDSGVIQETQYF. CDR3 nucleotides: TGTGCCTGGAGTGTACGGGACAGCGGCGTAATCCAAGAGACCCAGTACTTC.

J is TRBJ2-2 and V is TRBV5-1; D unresolved. The CDR3 loop spans 14 amino acids. Trimming removed 3 bases at V and 3 bases at J, with 9 bases between. Germline V gene sequence: CDR1 SGHRS, CDR2 YFSETQ. This chain's CDR3 is CASSSLADTGELFF. The CDR3 region has the DNA TGCGCCAGCAGCTCCCTCGCGGACACCGGGGAGCTGTTTTTT. Drawing the rest from reference TRBV5-1 and TRBJ2-2, the complete variable domain is KAGVTQTPRYLIKTRGQQVTLSCSPISGHRSVSWYQQTPGQGLQFLFEYFSETQRNKGNFPGRFSGRQFSNSRSEMNVSTLELGDSALYLCASSSLADTGELFFGEGSRLTVL.

V usage is TRBV7-9 and J usage is TRBJ1-2, with TRBD1 matching 7 bases. CDR3 length: 13 amino acids. Looked up from germline, CDR1 is SEHNR and CDR2 is FQNEAQ (reference sequence). The ends lost 5 bases at V and 7 bases at J; junction bases unmatched: 7. The CDR3 protein is CASSLDRAGGYTF. The DNA of the CDR3 is TGTGCCAGCAGCCTAGACAGGGCTGGTGGCTACACCTTC.

This chain uses TRBV6-5 with TRBJ1-5, with D possibly being TRBD1 (5 bases). V lost 0 bases and J lost 7, with 13 bases in between. From germline, CDR1 is MNHEY and CDR2 SVGAGI. This CDR3 has 15 residues. The DNA for the CDR3 is TGTGCCAGCAGTTACTCGAAAGCTCAGGGACAGCCCCAGCATTTT. Translation gives CASSYSKAQGQPQHF.

The chain combines TRBV9 with TRBJ1-4, with a possible D match to TRBD1 (5 bases). Trimming took off 0 bases at V and 5 bases at J, with 11 bases between the two ends. The CDR3 length is 15 residues. The V gene's germline CDR1 is SGDLS and CDR2 YYNGEE. In DNA form, the CDR3 reads TGTGCCAGCAGCGTAGCCGACAGCCCCAATGAAAAACTGTTTTTT. As protein: CASSVADSPNEKLFF.

This chain joins TRBV28 and TRBJ2-1; a weak D match, TRBD1 (6 bases). This CDR3 region has 15 residues. Germline V CDR1 and CDR2: MDHEN, SYDVKM. The V end lost 7 bases, the J end lost 2 bases, and 15 bases lay between the germline ends. The CDR3 sequence is CASNDVQGTYNEQFF. CDR3 DNA sequence: TGTGCCAGCAACGATGTTCAGGGGACCTACAATGAGCAGTTCTTC. Full variable domain (missing parts from reference TRBV28 and TRBJ2-1): DVKVTQSSRYLVKRTGEKVFLECVQDMDHENMFWYRQDPGLGLRLIYFSYDVKMKEKGDIPEGYSVSREKKERFSLILESASTNQTSMYLCASNDVQGTYNEQFFGPGTRLTVL.

The CDR3 is CASSGRDSYGNEQFF. The CDR3, as DNA: TGTGCCAGCAGTGGCCGGGATAGCTACGGGAATGAGCAGTTCTTC. The V gene is TRBV28, the J gene TRBJ2-1, with D tentatively TRBD2 (5 bases). CDR3 length equals 15 residues. Germline V lookup: CDR1 MDHEN, CDR2 SYDVKM. Trimming left V 5 bases short and J 7 bases short, with 18 bases between.